This TCR beta chain was identified during a study of neurological immune-mediated disorders. Study context: Multiple sclerosis patients numbered about 34, of whom about 31 were relapsing-remitting and 3 secondary progressive.

Findings and caveats of the study: The repertoires of 18 of 34 multiple sclerosis patients were placed by phylogenetic grouping in a single related-CDR3 cluster, which may be a signature.

This clonotype was recorded at least ten times. Its antigen is undetermined. Use was made of roughly 910,000 CD4+ or CD8+ T cells in sorted libraries. The CDR3 runs 15 residues. Trimming took off 1 base at V and 5 bases at J, with 14 bases between the two ends. CDR1 and CDR2 from the germline V gene are DFQATT and SNEGSKA (reference sequence). 5'RACE generated cDNA with 10-nucleotide random UMIs. TCRdb ran MiXCR on the 5' RACE reads and lists one entry per CDR3 protein. The repertoire has tens of thousands of distinct CDR3 sequences, 4% of them found once; the top ten carry about 2%. The receptor comes from a woman in her thirties or forties with multiple sclerosis. The rearrangement joins TRBV20-1 to TRBJ1-4, with a possible D match to TRBD1 (5 bases). The source material was CD4+ T cells from blood. The CDR3 loop is CSARAVQWDNEKLFF. DNA for the CDR3: TGCAGTGCTAGAGCGGTACAGTGGGACAATGAAAAACTGTTTTTT.